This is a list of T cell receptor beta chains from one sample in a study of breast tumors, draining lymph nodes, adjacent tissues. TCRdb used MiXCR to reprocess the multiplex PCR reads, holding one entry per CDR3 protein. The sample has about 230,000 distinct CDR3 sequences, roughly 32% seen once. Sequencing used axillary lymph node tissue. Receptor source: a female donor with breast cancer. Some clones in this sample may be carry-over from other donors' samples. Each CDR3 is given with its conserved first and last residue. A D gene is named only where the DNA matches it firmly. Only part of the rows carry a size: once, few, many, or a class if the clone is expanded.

CDR3aa: CASSLFRGYGYTF
CDR3nt: TGCGCCAGCAGCTTGTTCAGGGGGTATGGCTACACCTTC
d_gene: TRBD1
v_gene: TRBV5-1
abundance: many
j_gene: TRBJ1-2

CDR3aa: CAISESWFQYF
CDR3nt: TGTGCCATCAGTGAGTCGTGGTTCCAGTACTTC
d_gene: NA
v_gene: TRBV10-3
abundance: many
j_gene: TRBJ2-7

CDR3aa: CAIRSDGSSGANVLTF
CDR3nt: TGTGCCATCAGATCGGACGGGAGCTCTGGGGCCAACGTCCTGACTTTC
d_gene: NA
v_gene: TRBV10-3
abundance: many
j_gene: TRBJ2-6

CDR3aa: CASSEGDSRETQYF
CDR3nt: TGTGCCAGCAGTGAAGGGGATAGCCGAGAGACCCAGTACTTC
d_gene: NA
v_gene: TRBV6-1
abundance: many
j_gene: TRBJ2-5

CDR3aa: CASSMGRDGVSPLHF
CDR3nt: TGTGCCAGTAGTATGGGCCGGGATGGAGTTTCACCCCTCCACTTT
d_gene: NA
v_gene: TRBV19
abundance: many
j_gene: TRBJ1-6

CDR3aa: CSARRRVGSNQPQHF
CDR3nt: TGCAGTGCTAGAAGGCGTGTCGGTAGCAATCAGCCCCAGCATTTT
d_gene: NA
v_gene: TRBV20-1
abundance: many
j_gene: TRBJ1-5

CDR3aa: CPSSHGRNYGYTF
CDR3nt: TGCCCCAGCAGCCACGGCAGGAATTATGGCTACACCTTC
d_gene: NA
v_gene: TRBV3-1
abundance: few
j_gene: TRBJ1-2

CDR3aa: CASSYGDTGGYTF
CDR3nt: TGTGCCAGCAGTTACGGTGACACGGGCGGCTACACCTTC
d_gene: NA
v_gene: TRBV6-6
abundance: many
j_gene: TRBJ1-2

CDR3aa: CSARAGRSSPLHF
CDR3nt: TGCAGTGCTAGAGCGGGACGTTCTTCACCCCTCCACTTT
d_gene: NA
v_gene: TRBV20-1
abundance: NA
j_gene: TRBJ1-6

CDR3aa: CSASGDSISYEQYF
CDR3nt: TGCAGTGCTAGCGGGGACAGCATCTCCTACGAGCAGTACTTC
d_gene: TRBD1
v_gene: TRBV20-1
abundance: many
j_gene: TRBJ2-7

CDR3aa: CATSHRTGVNTDTQYF
CDR3nt: TGTGCCACCAGTCACCGGACTGGAGTCAACACAGATACGCAGTATTTT
d_gene: NA
v_gene: TRBV24-1
abundance: many
j_gene: TRBJ2-3

CDR3aa: CASSLDGVPAGAYNEQFF
CDR3nt: TGTGCCAGCAGCTTGGATGGCGTGCCAGCGGGAGCCTACAATGAGCAGTTCTTC
d_gene: TRBD2
v_gene: TRBV5-4
abundance: many
j_gene: TRBJ2-1

CDR3aa: CSACRGGGYEQYF
CDR3nt: TGCAGTGCTTGCCGGGGGGGAGGCTACGAGCAGTACTTC
d_gene: TRBD2
v_gene: TRBV20-1
abundance: NA
j_gene: TRBJ2-7

CDR3aa: CASGPGLAGSYGQYF
CDR3nt: TGTGCCAGCGGCCCCGGACTAGCGGGGAGCTACGGGCAGTACTTC
d_gene: TRBD2
v_gene: TRBV9
abundance: NA
j_gene: TRBJ2-7

CDR3aa: CASSYRQGLNTIYF
CDR3nt: TGTGCCAGCAGTTATCGGCAGGGGCTAAACACCATATATTTT
d_gene: NA
v_gene: TRBV2
abundance: NA
j_gene: TRBJ1-3

CDR3aa: CASTSTGTGELFF
CDR3nt: TGTGCCAGCACCTCGACTGGCACCGGGGAGCTGTTTTTT
d_gene: NA
v_gene: TRBV12-3/TRBV12-4
abundance: many
j_gene: TRBJ2-2

CDR3aa: CASSPLPQGSLGYGTGELFF
CDR3nt: TGCGCCAGCAGCCCACTCCCACAGGGGAGCTTAGGATATGGCACCGGGGAGCTGTTTTTT
d_gene: TRBD1
v_gene: TRBV5-1
abundance: NA
j_gene: TRBJ2-2

CDR3aa: CASSLAGQSYEQYF
CDR3nt: TGTGCCAGCAGCTTAGCAGGACAGTCCTACGAGCAGTACTTC
d_gene: NA
v_gene: TRBV7-8
abundance: many
j_gene: TRBJ2-7

CDR3aa: CASPTTGTEAFF
CDR3nt: TGTGCCTCCCCGACTACGGGAACTGAAGCTTTCTTT
d_gene: NA
v_gene: TRBV30
abundance: NA
j_gene: TRBJ1-1

CDR3aa: CASSIGTSGRGTDTQYF
CDR3nt: TGTGCCAGTAGTATAGGGACTAGCGGGAGGGGCACAGATACGCAGTATTTT
d_gene: TRBD2
v_gene: TRBV19
abundance: many
j_gene: TRBJ2-3

CDR3aa: CASSVIGTGGADTQYF
CDR3nt: TGTGCCAGCAGCGTTATCGGGACAGGGGGCGCAGATACGCAGTATTTT
d_gene: TRBD1
v_gene: TRBV9
abundance: many
j_gene: TRBJ2-3

CDR3aa: CASLPGPSAGGEAFF
CDR3nt: TGTGCCAGCCTCCCCGGGCCCTCCGCTGGGGGTGAAGCTTTCTTT
d_gene: NA
v_gene: TRBV6-5
abundance: few
j_gene: TRBJ1-1

CDR3aa: CASSPWGLNEQYF
CDR3nt: TGTGCCAGCAGCCCCTGGGGGCTCAACGAGCAGTACTTC
d_gene: NA
v_gene: TRBV5-8
abundance: many
j_gene: TRBJ2-7

CDR3aa: CASSVGSSGSFKQFF
CDR3nt: TGTGCCAGCAGTGTAGGTTCTAGCGGGAGTTTTAAGCAGTTCTTC
d_gene: TRBD2
v_gene: TRBV2
abundance: many
j_gene: TRBJ2-1

CDR3aa: CASSLAASGRASGTDTQYF
CDR3nt: TGTGCCAGCAGCTTGGCCGCTAGCGGGAGGGCCAGTGGAACAGATACGCAGTATTTT
d_gene: TRBD2
v_gene: TRBV5-6
abundance: many
j_gene: TRBJ2-3

CDR3aa: CASSSGQIIEKLFF
CDR3nt: TGTGCCAGCAGTTCGGGACAGATCATAGAAAAACTGTTTTTT
d_gene: TRBD1
v_gene: TRBV27
abundance: many
j_gene: TRBJ1-4

CDR3aa: CASSASGRVDNEQFF
CDR3nt: TGTGCCAGCAGCGCTAGCGGGAGGGTGGACAATGAGCAGTTCTTC
d_gene: TRBD2
v_gene: TRBV11-3
abundance: many
j_gene: TRBJ2-1

CDR3aa: CAISGGYGYTF
CDR3nt: TGTGCCATCAGTGGAGGGTATGGCTACACCTTC
d_gene: NA
v_gene: TRBV10-3
abundance: many
j_gene: TRBJ1-2

CDR3aa: CAWNGGGTRYPGDTQYF
CDR3nt: TGTGCCTGGAACGGTGGCGGGACCCGGTATCCTGGGGATACGCAGTATTTT
d_gene: NA
v_gene: TRBV7-9
abundance: NA
j_gene: TRBJ2-3

CDR3aa: CASSQRDSISTLAKNIQYF
CDR3nt: TGTGCCAGCAGTCAAAGGGACTCGATCTCGACCTTAGCCAAAAACATTCAGTACTTC
d_gene: NA
v_gene: TRBV5-6
abundance: NA
j_gene: TRBJ2-4

CDR3aa: CASSYSGGPGNTIYF
CDR3nt: TGTGCCAGCAGCTATAGCGGGGGGCCTGGAAACACCATATATTTT
d_gene: NA
v_gene: TRBV12-3/TRBV12-4
abundance: NA
j_gene: TRBJ1-3

CDR3aa: CASSPDSGRYNEQFF
CDR3nt: TGCGCCAGCAGCCCTGACAGTGGTCGATACAATGAGCAGTTCTTC
d_gene: NA
v_gene: TRBV5-1
abundance: many
j_gene: TRBJ2-1

CDR3aa: CASNKRQPQHF
CDR3nt: TGTGCCAGCAATAAGCGGCAGCCCCAGCATTTT
d_gene: NA
v_gene: TRBV2
abundance: NA
j_gene: TRBJ1-5

CDR3aa: CATSRDIASSYNEQFF
CDR3nt: TGTGCCACCAGCAGAGATATCGCTTCGTCCTACAATGAGCAGTTCTTC
d_gene: NA
v_gene: TRBV15
abundance: many
j_gene: TRBJ2-1

CDR3aa: CATSDPNLETQYF
CDR3nt: TGTGCCACCAGTGATCCGAACCTGGAGACCCAGTACTTC
d_gene: NA
v_gene: TRBV24-1
abundance: many
j_gene: TRBJ2-5

CDR3aa: CATSEPPGGEQFF
CDR3nt: TGTGCCACCAGTGAACCCCCAGGGGGCGAGCAGTTCTTC
d_gene: TRBD1
v_gene: TRBV24-1
abundance: many
j_gene: TRBJ2-1

CDR3aa: CASRQGWQGDYGYTF
CDR3nt: TGTGCCAGTAGACAGGGGTGGCAGGGCGACTATGGCTACACCTTC
d_gene: TRBD1
v_gene: TRBV19
abundance: NA
j_gene: TRBJ1-2

CDR3aa: CATAEGAVGNTIYF
CDR3nt: TGTGCCACGGCCGAGGGGGCAGTAGGAAACACCATATATTTT
d_gene: TRBD1
v_gene: TRBV15
abundance: many
j_gene: TRBJ1-3

CDR3aa: CATSDLGSQGREQFF
CDR3nt: TGTGCCACCAGTGATTTGGGATCACAGGGAAGGGAGCAGTTCTTC
d_gene: NA
v_gene: TRBV24-1
abundance: many
j_gene: TRBJ2-1

CDR3aa: CASNSQGAETQYF
CDR3nt: TGTGCCAGCAACTCCCAGGGGGCGGAGACCCAGTACTTC
d_gene: TRBD1
v_gene: TRBV7-9
abundance: many
j_gene: TRBJ2-5

CDR3aa: CSALGQGQETQHF
CDR3nt: TGCAGTGCCCTTGGACAGGGGCAAGAGACCCAGCATTTT
d_gene: TRBD1
v_gene: TRBV20-1
abundance: NA
j_gene: TRBJ1-5

CDR3aa: CASSLSWGQPQHF
CDR3nt: TGTGCCAGCAGCTTAAGTTGGGGTCAGCCCCAGCATTTT
d_gene: NA
v_gene: TRBV11-2
abundance: many
j_gene: TRBJ1-5

CDR3aa: CASSLRGGNTIYF
CDR3nt: TGTGCCAGCAGCTTACGAGGGGGAAACACCATATATTTT
d_gene: NA
v_gene: TRBV7-3
abundance: few
j_gene: TRBJ1-3

CDR3aa: CASSLGAGAGIYEQYF
CDR3nt: TGTGCCAGCAGCTTAGGGGCAGGGGCTGGGATCTACGAGCAGTACTTC
d_gene: NA
v_gene: TRBV11-1
abundance: many
j_gene: TRBJ2-7

CDR3aa: CASGQGQLTEAFF
CDR3nt: TGTGCCAGCGGGCAGGGACAGCTCACTGAAGCTTTCTTT
d_gene: TRBD1
v_gene: TRBV2
abundance: NA
j_gene: TRBJ1-1

CDR3aa: CASSLEGEAFF
CDR3nt: TGTGCCAGCAGCCTGGAAGGTGAAGCTTTCTTT
d_gene: NA
v_gene: TRBV14
abundance: few
j_gene: TRBJ1-1

CDR3aa: CASSGAGEEETQSF
CDR3nt: TGTGCCAGCAGCGGAGCGGGAGAGGAAGAGACCCAGTCCTTC
d_gene: TRBD2
v_gene: TRBV9
abundance: many
j_gene: TRBJ2-5

CDR3aa: CASSHGTGRYEQYF
CDR3nt: TGTGCCAGCAGTCACGGGACAGGGCGATACGAGCAGTACTTC
d_gene: TRBD1
v_gene: TRBV28
abundance: many
j_gene: TRBJ2-7

CDR3aa: CASSSDRGYGYTF
CDR3nt: TGTGCCAGCAGCTCTGACAGGGGATATGGCTACACCTTC
d_gene: TRBD1
v_gene: TRBV7-9
abundance: many
j_gene: TRBJ1-2

CDR3aa: CSAWRLGIYNEQFF
CDR3nt: TGCAGTGCTTGGCGGCTTGGGATATACAATGAGCAGTTCTTC
d_gene: NA
v_gene: TRBV20-1
abundance: many
j_gene: TRBJ2-1

CDR3aa: CASSFGGRSEKTQYF
CDR3nt: TGTGCCAGCAGTTTCGGAGGGAGGAGTGAGAAGACCCAGTACTTC
d_gene: NA
v_gene: TRBV12-3/TRBV12-4
abundance: NA
j_gene: TRBJ2-5